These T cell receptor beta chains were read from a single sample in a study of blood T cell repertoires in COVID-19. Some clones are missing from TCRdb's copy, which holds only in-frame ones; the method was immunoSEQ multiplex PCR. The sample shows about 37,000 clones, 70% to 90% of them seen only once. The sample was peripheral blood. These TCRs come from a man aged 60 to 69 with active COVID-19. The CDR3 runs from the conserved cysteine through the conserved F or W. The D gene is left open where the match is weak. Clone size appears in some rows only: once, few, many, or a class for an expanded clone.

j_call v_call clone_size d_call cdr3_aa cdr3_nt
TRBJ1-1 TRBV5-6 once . CASSLIGVEAEAFF TGTGCCAGCAGCTTGATCGGGGTGGAGGCTGAAGCTTTCTTT
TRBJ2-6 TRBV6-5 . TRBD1 CASSLGQDGANVLTF TGTGCCAGCAGCCTCGGACAGGACGGGGCCAACGTCCTGACTTTC
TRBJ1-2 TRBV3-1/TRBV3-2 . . CASSQDILGGVEGYGYTF TGTGCCAGCAGCCAAGATATATTGGGCGGGGTAGAAGGCTATGGCTACACCTTC
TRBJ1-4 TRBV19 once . CASRGQGVNEKLFF TGTGCCAGTAGGGGCCAGGGTGTTAATGAAAAACTGTTTTTT
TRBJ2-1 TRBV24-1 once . CATSGLVSSEQFF TGTGCCACCAGTGGCCTAGTTTCGAGTGAGCAGTTCTTC
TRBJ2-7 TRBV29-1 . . CSVQGGTVSYEQYF TGCAGCGTCCAAGGCGGGACAGTGTCCTACGAGCAGTACTTC
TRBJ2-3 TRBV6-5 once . CASRGGAPRTDTQYF TGTGCCAGCAGAGGGGGGGCCCCTCGCACAGATACGCAGTATTTT
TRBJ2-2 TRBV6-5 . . CASRPTGRYRELFF TGTGCCAGCAGGCCCACAGGCCGCTACCGGGAGCTGTTTTTT
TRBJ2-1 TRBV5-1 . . CASSLGISAEQFF TGCGCCAGCAGCTTGGGAATCAGTGCTGAGCAGTTCTTC
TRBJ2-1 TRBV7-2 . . CASSPAASFGNEQFF TGTGCCAGCAGCCCTGCCGCTAGCTTTGGGAATGAGCAGTTCTTC
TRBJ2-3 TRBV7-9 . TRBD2 CAGRETSGPSDTQYF TGTGCCGGTCGCGAGACTAGCGGACCCTCAGATACGCAGTATTTT
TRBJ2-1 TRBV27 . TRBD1 CASRQQGYNEQFF TGTGCCAGCAGGCAACAGGGGTACAATGAGCAGTTCTTC
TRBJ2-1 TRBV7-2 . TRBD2 CASSLVPGLAVYNEQFF TGTGCCAGCAGCTTAGTGCCGGGACTAGCGGTCTACAATGAGCAGTTCTTC
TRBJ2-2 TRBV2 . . CASSEEAVSNTGELFF TGTGCCAGCAGTGAAGAGGCGGTCTCGAACACCGGGGAGCTGTTTTTT
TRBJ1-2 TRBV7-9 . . CASSLVEASYGYTF TGTGCCAGCAGCTTAGTAGAGGCGAGCTATGGCTACACCTTC
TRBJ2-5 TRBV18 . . CASSPGARRQETQYF TGTGCCAGCTCCCCCGGAGCGCGCCGACAAGAGACCCAGTACTTC
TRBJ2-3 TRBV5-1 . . CASSTWTNTDTQYF TGCGCCAGCAGCACCTGGACAAACACAGATACGCAGTATTTT
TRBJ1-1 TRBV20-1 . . CSISGETEAFF TGCAGTATTAGCGGGGAAACTGAAGCTTTCTTT
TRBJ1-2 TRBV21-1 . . CASLDRRCGYTF TGTGCCAGCTTGGACAGGAGGTGCGGCTACACCTTC
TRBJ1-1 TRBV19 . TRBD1 CASSMIGRGAEAFF TGTGCCAGTAGTATGATTGGCAGGGGGGCTGAAGCTTTCTTT
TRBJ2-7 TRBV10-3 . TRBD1 CAIREGQGDEQYF TGTGCCATCAGGGAGGGACAGGGAGACGAGCAGTACTTC
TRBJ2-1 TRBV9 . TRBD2 CASGSGRAAYNEQFF TGTGCCAGCGGAAGCGGGAGGGCCGCCTACAATGAGCAGTTCTTC
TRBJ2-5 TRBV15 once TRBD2 CATSRDYASGEETQYF TGTGCCACCAGCAGAGATTACGCTAGCGGAGAAGAGACCCAGTACTTC
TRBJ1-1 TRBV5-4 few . CASSSRGTEAFF TGTGCCAGCAGCTCCAGGGGAACTGAAGCTTTCTTT
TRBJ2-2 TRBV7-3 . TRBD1 CASSLTEGGARTGELFF TGTGCCAGCAGCTTAACTGAAGGGGGCGCTCGAACCGGGGAGCTGTTTTTT
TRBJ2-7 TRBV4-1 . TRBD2 CASSQDRGGSHEQYF TGCGCCAGCAGCCAAGATCGGGGCGGGAGCCACGAGCAGTACTTC
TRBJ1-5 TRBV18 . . CASSPQGDNQPQHF TGTGCCAGCTCACCTCAGGGTGACAATCAGCCCCAGCATTTT
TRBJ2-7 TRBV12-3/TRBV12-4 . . CASSPRGTYEQYF TGTGCCAGCAGCCCTCGGGGAACCTACGAGCAGTACTTC
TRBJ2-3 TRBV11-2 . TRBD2 CASSLGTSGTADTQYF TGTGCCAGCAGCTTGGGGACTAGCGGGACGGCAGATACGCAGTATTTT
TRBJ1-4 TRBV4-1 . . CASSPHIATNEKLFF TGCGCCAGCAGCCCACACATTGCAACTAATGAAAAACTGTTTTTT
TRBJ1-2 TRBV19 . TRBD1 CASSPNTAGTGRYKEYGYTF TGTGCCAGTAGTCCTAACACTGCCGGGACAGGGAGATATAAGGAGTATGGCTACACCTTC
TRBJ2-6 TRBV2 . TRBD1 CASSRDRGSGANVLTF TGTGCCAGCAGCCGGGACAGGGGATCTGGGGCCAACGTCCTGACTTTC
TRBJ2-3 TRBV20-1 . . CSASGAPPQDTQYF TGCAGTGCTAGTGGGGCCCCACCACAAGATACGCAGTATTTT
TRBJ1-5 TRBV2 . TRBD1 CASSEEAGGNQPQHF TGTGCCAGCAGTGAAGAGGCAGGGGGGAATCAGCCCCAGCATTTT
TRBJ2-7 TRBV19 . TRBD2 CASSIRGASGSHAYEQYF TGTGCCAGTAGTATAAGGGGCGCTAGCGGGAGCCACGCCTACGAGCAGTACTTC
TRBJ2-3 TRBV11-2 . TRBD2 CASSLLRGGDTQYF TGTGCCAGCAGCTTATTACGGGGGGGGGATACGCAGTATTTT
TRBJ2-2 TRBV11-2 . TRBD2 CASSRLAYTYKNTGELFF TGTGCCAGCAGCCGACTAGCATACACGTATAAGAACACCGGGGAGCTGTTTTTT
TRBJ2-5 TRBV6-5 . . CASLSTGNQETQYF TGTGCCAGCCTATCGACGGGGAACCAAGAGACCCAGTACTTC
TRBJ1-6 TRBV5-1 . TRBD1 CASSLAGTGTHSPLHF TGCGCCAGCAGCTTGGCCGGGACAGGGACCCATTCACCCCTCCACTTT
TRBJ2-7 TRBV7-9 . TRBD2 CASSFGLTSGEYEQYF TGTGCCAGCAGCTTCGGCCTGACTAGCGGAGAGTACGAGCAGTACTTC
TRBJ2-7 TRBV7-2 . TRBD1 CASSLVTGGSYEQYF TGTGCCAGCAGCTTAGTTACAGGGGGCTCCTACGAGCAGTACTTC